The 32 T cell receptor beta chains below were found in one sample sequenced in a study of cytomegalovirus exposure and HLA in healthy donors. The PCR employed 60 Vbeta primers together with 13 Jbeta primers. The protocol was immunoSEQ multiplex PCR, while the TCRdb copy is restricted to in-frame clones and leaves out a portion. The table lists about 130,000 clones, around 74% of them singletons. Material for sequencing was PBMCs. The receptors were gathered from a man aged 40-49 years in good health and CMV-seropositive.

V gene TRBV14 combines with J gene TRBJ1-4, with D perhaps TRBD1 (5 bases). Germline CDR1 and CDR2: SGHDN and FVKESK. The length of the CDR3 is 13 residues. Trimming cost V 4 bases and J 7 bases, with 10 bases left between them. Here the CDR3 reads CASSPLGGEKLFF. For the CDR3, the DNA is TGTGCCAGCAGCCCGCTGGGGGGTGAAAAACTGTTTTTT.

The rearrangement joins TRBV5-1 to TRBJ2-5, with D possibly TRBD2 on 5 matching bases. Judging by the DNA end, TRBJ2-7 fits better; the J call may be wrong. Germline V CDR1 and CDR2: SGHRS, YFSETQ. There are 15 residues in the CDR3. As DNA, the CDR3 is TGCGCCAGCAGCTTGGCCCGGCCACTAGACTACGAGCAGTACTTC. Its protein product is CASSLARPLDYEQYF.

This clone occurred a few times. The chain carries TRBV2 and TRBJ1-5; a weak D match, TRBD1 (6 bases). This CDR3 has 17 residues. The germline gives CDR1 SNHLY, CDR2 FYNNEI. V lost 6 bases, J lost 2 bases, and 20 bases lay in between. CDR3 nucleotides: TGTGCCAGCAGAGACCTTGAGGGGGGGCTTGGCAATCAGCCCCAGCATTTT. The encoded protein is CASRDLEGGLGNQPQHF.

This clone has just one count. The gene calls are TRBV6-5 and TRBJ1-1; 10 nucleotides align to TRBD1. Germline V gives CDR1 MNHEY, CDR2 SVGAGI. With V trimmed by 5 bases and J by 3 bases, 6 bases remained unmatched. This CDR3 has 15 residues. Written as DNA, the CDR3 is TGTGCCAGCAGTGCGGACAGGGGGTATTACACTGAAGCTTTCTTT. It codes for CASSADRGYYTEAFF.

This chain uses TRBV5-1 with TRBJ2-5; 8 bases agree with TRBD2. V lost 4 bases, J lost 5 bases, and 13 bases stayed unmatched. The CDR3 has 16 residues. Germline lookup yields CDR1 SGHRS and CDR2 YFSETQ. The CDR3 is CASSLAWAGGRETQYF. The CDR3 DNA reads TGCGCCAGCAGCCTCGCTTGGGCGGGAGGACGGGAGACCCAGTACTTC.

On this clone itself: Likely a read error: the CDR3 ends without its conserved phenylalanine or tryptophan. The J gene is TRBJ1-1, the V gene TRBV7-2; the match to TRBD1 covers 7 bases. Trimming took 1 base from V and 7 from J; bases not matched to a gene: 15. The CDR3 totals 17 residues. Germline values: CDR1 SGHTA, CDR2 FQGNSA. In DNA form, the CDR3 reads TGTGCCAGCAGCTTAGTTGTGACAGGGAGCGCGCGGGTTGAAGCTTTCCTT. Translating gives CASSLVVTGSARVEAFL.

This chain uses TRBV9 with TRBJ1-1; D perhaps matches TRBD1 (5 bases). The CDR3 is made up of 14 amino acids. Trimming took off 3 bases at V and 0 bases at J, with 9 bases between the two ends. CDR1 and CDR2 (germline): SGDLS, YYNGEE. DNA for the CDR3: TGTGCCAGCAGCGCAGGGAACATGAACACTGAAGCTTTCTTT. It translates to CASSAGNMNTEAFF.

This clone appeared a single time. The chain recombines TRBV29-1 with TRBJ2-7, with 7 bases identical to TRBD1. V was pared by 4 bases and J by 3 bases, with 6 bases of the junction left unmatched. The CDR3 spans 13 residues. CDR1 is SQVTM, CDR2 ANQGSEA, per germline. CDR3 region: CSVGDSPNYEQYF. In nucleotides, the CDR3 is TGCAGCGTTGGGGACAGCCCTAACTACGAGCAGTACTTC.

This clone has just one count. The gene calls are TRBV9 and TRBJ1-2; D gene ambiguous. CDR1 SGDLS and CDR2 YYNGEE come from the germline V gene. The V and J ends lost 4 bases and 0 bases respectively, with 10 bases between them. The CDR3 spans 14 residues. As DNA, the CDR3 is TGTGCCAGCAGCCTTCGGGGTCCTAACTATGGCTACACCTTC. Translated: CASSLRGPNYGYTF.

In its sample, this clone was seen a few times. CDR3 loop: CASSLAPPKGYTEAFF. CDR3 nucleotides: TGTGCCAGCAGCTTGGCCCCGCCAAAGGGGTACACTGAAGCTTTCTTT. The chain is built from TRBV5-4 and TRBJ1-1, with a tentative D call TRBD1 (5 bases). Trimming left V 0 bases short and J 3 bases short, with 15 bases between. Germline-derived CDR1 and CDR2 are SGHNT and YYREEE (reference sequence). The CDR3 is made up of 16 amino acids. Looking up the rest from reference TRBV5-4 and TRBJ1-1 gives the full variable domain: ETGVTQSPTHLIKTRGQQVTLRCSSQSGHNTVSWYQQALGQGPQFIFQYYREEENGRGNFPPRFSGLQFPNYSSELNVNALELDDSALYLCASSLAPPKGYTEAFFGQGTRLTVV.

The chain recombines TRBV30 with TRBJ1-1; D uncertain. Germline CDR1 is GTSNPN and CDR2 is SVGIG (reference sequence). The length of the CDR3 is 14 residues. V was pared by 0 bases and J by 0 bases, with 8 bases between. The CDR3 DNA is TGTGCCTGGAGTGTAAGAGCAATGAACACTGAAGCTTTCTTT. Its translation: CAWSVRAMNTEAFF.

In this sample, this clone turned up once. The chain is built from TRBV5-5 and TRBJ2-2; 8 bases line up with TRBD2. The CDR3 runs 14 residues. V trimming: 5 bases; J trimming: 1 base; junction bases outside the gene matches: 1. Germline lookup yields CDR1 SGHKS and CDR2 YYEKEE (reference sequence). The chain's CDR3 is CASRLAGNTGELFF. The CDR3 bases are TGTGCCAGCAGGCTAGCGGGGAACACCGGGGAGCTGTTTTTT.

This clone was recorded a few times. The V and J genes are TRBV5-6 and TRBJ2-1; TRBD2 matches 14 bases. CDR1 and CDR2 from the germline V gene are SGHDT and YYEEEE. The CDR3 has 18 amino acids. The trim removed 4 bases at V and 15 bases at J, leaving 21 bases unmatched. CDR3 bases: TGTGCCAGCAGCCCCGCCGCTATGACTAGCGGGAGGGCACTTTTCCTGTTCTTC. Its protein product is CASSPAAMTSGRALFLFF.

The chain employs TRBV6-5 and TRBJ1-2; the match to TRBD1 covers 10 bases. Germline trimming cut 3 bases from V and 8 bases from J; bases unmatched to any gene: 12. The CDR3 spans 16 residues. Germline-derived CDR1 and CDR2 are MNHEY and SVGAGI. CDR3 coding DNA: TGTGCCAGCAGTTATTTAGGGACAGGGGAAGGAGGCGGCTACACCTTC. The encoded protein is CASSYLGTGEGGGYTF.

This chain joins TRBV25-1 and TRBJ2-7; 10 bases line up with TRBD1. The V gene end was trimmed by 8 bases and the J gene end by 4 bases; junction bases not matched to a gene: 17. Germline assignment: CDR1 MGHDK and CDR2 SYGVNS. The CDR3 is made up of 17 amino acids. CDR3 in DNA: TGTGCCAGCGGGGGGACAGGGGCCGACTATGGCGCATACGAGCAGTACTTC. It is translated as CASGGTGADYGAYEQYF.

The chain joins TRBV4-1 to TRBJ1-3; possibly TRBD1 for D (5 bases). The CDR3 consists of 13 residues. Germline lookup yields CDR1 MGHRA and CDR2 YSYEKL. V lost 4 bases, J lost 4 bases, and 8 bases lay in between. The CDR3 DNA follows: TGCGCCAGCAGCCCCGGGGGGGGAAACACCATATATTTT. Protein: CASSPGGGNTIYF.

This clone was picked up a small number of times. This sequence joins TRBV29-1 and TRBJ2-5, with D hard to call. The CDR3 runs 12 residues. Trimming stripped 5 bases from V and 4 bases from J, with 11 bases between. Germline lookup yields CDR1 SQVTM and CDR2 ANQGSEA. In nucleotides, the CDR3 is TGCAGCGTTCGTTTAATGCGAGAGACCCAGTACTTC. This sequence encodes CSVRLMRETQYF.

This clone turned up a few times. The V call is TRBV29-1, the J call TRBJ1-1, with TRBD1 as a possible D gene (6 bases). Trimming shortened V by 7 bases and J by 4 bases, and 19 bases separated the two germline ends. Germline lookup yields CDR1 SQVTM and CDR2 ANQGSEA. This CDR3 contains 14 residues. The CDR3 reads CSGGQLRRGTEAFF. The DNA for the CDR3 is TGCAGCGGTGGACAGCTTAGAAGAGGCACTGAAGCTTTCTTT.

The chain has TRBV18 and TRBJ2-3, with 8 bases that match TRBD2. Germline V lookup: CDR1 KGHSH, CDR2 LQKENI. The CDR3 consists of 15 residues. Unmatched junction bases numbered 0, after V lost 0 bases and J lost 1 base. CDR3 amino acids: CASSPPTSGTDTQYF. CDR3 coding DNA: TGTGCCAGCTCACCACCGACTAGCGGCACAGATACGCAGTATTTT. Based on the CDR3 plus reference TRBV18 and TRBJ2-3, the full variable domain is NAGVMQNPRHLVRRRGQEARLRCSPMKGHSHVYWYRQLPEEGLKFMVYLQKENIIDESGMPKERFSAEFPKEGPSILRIQQVVRGDSAAYFCASSPPTSGTDTQYFGPGTRLTVL.

A single count supports this clone. This chain links TRBV28 with TRBJ1-5; no clear D gene. The CDR3 contains 13 residues. Germline CDR1 is MDHEN and CDR2 is SYDVKM. Trimming removed 2 bases at V and 3 bases at J, with 5 bases between. The CDR3 protein is CASSLPVNQPQHF. In nucleotides, the CDR3 is TGTGCCAGCAGTTTACCCGTCAATCAGCCCCAGCATTTT. The full variable domain, with the rest looked up from reference TRBV28 and TRBJ1-5, is DVKVTQSSRYLVKRTGEKVFLECVQDMDHENMFWYRQDPGLGLRLIYFSYDVKMKEKGDIPEGYSVSREKKERFSLILESASTNQTSMYLCASSLPVNQPQHFGDGTRLSIL.

The J gene is TRBJ1-1, the V gene TRBV18; D call uncertain. The length of the CDR3 is 12 residues. Germline V gives CDR1 KGHSH, CDR2 LQKENI. Deletions cut 1 base from V and 7 bases from J, with 7 bases between. CDR3 region: CASSPQQREAFF. In DNA, the CDR3 is TGTGCCAGCTCACCACAGCAACGTGAAGCTTTCTTT. The complete variable domain, with remaining parts taken from reference TRBV18 and TRBJ1-1, reads NAGVMQNPRHLVRRRGQEARLRCSPMKGHSHVYWYRQLPEEGLKFMVYLQKENIIDESGMPKERFSAEFPKEGPSILRIQQVVRGDSAAYFCASSPQQREAFFGQGTRLTVV.

This clone was counted a single time. The rearrangement joins TRBV28 to TRBJ1-2; 11 nucleotides line up with TRBD1. V was clipped by 6 bases and J by 0 bases; unmatched bases: 0. The CDR3 is made up of 14 amino acids. Germline CDR1 and CDR2: MDHEN and SYDVKM. In nucleotides, the CDR3 is TGTGCCAGCAGGGGACAGGGGGCTAACTATGGCTACACCTTC. It encodes CASRGQGANYGYTF.

Written as DNA, the CDR3 is TGTGCCAGCAGTTACTCGGGGAGGGGGGTCTACGAGCAGTACTTC. Translated: CASSYSGRGVYEQYF. The chain carries TRBV6-5 and TRBJ2-7; maybe TRBD2 (7 bases). Germline V gene lookup returns CDR1 MNHEY and CDR2 SVGAGI. The CDR3 extends over 15 amino acids. V lost 0 bases and J lost 3, with 12 bases in between.

The J gene is TRBJ2-7, the V gene TRBV28; no definite D call. The germline V and J ends were trimmed by 6 bases and 3 bases, with 12 bases remaining between them. The germline V gene encodes CDR1 MDHEN and CDR2 SYDVKM. This CDR3 comprises 13 residues. CDR3 residues: CASSPVIRYEQYF. The CDR3 bases are TGTGCCAGCAGCCCGGTGATTCGCTACGAGCAGTACTTC. The variable domain in full, with the rest retrieved from reference TRBV28 and TRBJ2-7, is DVKVTQSSRYLVKRTGEKVFLECVQDMDHENMFWYRQDPGLGLRLIYFSYDVKMKEKGDIPEGYSVSREKKERFSLILESASTNQTSMYLCASSPVIRYEQYFGPGTRLTVT.

This chain joins TRBV9 and TRBJ2-7; 7 nucleotides agree with TRBD1. Germline V CDR1 and CDR2: SGDLS, YYNGEE. This CDR3 has 13 residues. The trim removed 4 bases at V and 5 bases at J, leaving 6 bases unmatched. CDR3 nucleotide sequence: TGTGCCAGCAGCCCGGGACAGAAGGACGAGCAGTACTTC. Protein sequence: CASSPGQKDEQYF.

The chain uses TRBV5-8 and TRBJ2-1; 10 bases fit TRBD2. The germline CDR1 and CDR2 sequences are SGHTS and YDEGEE. Losses at the gene ends were 0 bases for V and 9 bases for J; bases not matched to a gene: 9. The CDR3 is made up of 16 amino acids. The CDR3: CASSLVLAGAGVEQFF. Here the CDR3 DNA reads TGTGCCAGCAGCTTGGTGCTAGCGGGAGCTGGGGTTGAGCAGTTCTTC.

This sequence joins TRBV2 and TRBJ1-1; the match to TRBD1 covers 7 bases. V shed 5 bases and J 1 base; nucleotides not matched to a gene: 4. Germline V CDR1 and CDR2: SNHLY, FYNNEI. The CDR3 loop spans 14 amino acids. CDR3 nucleotide sequence: TGTGCCAGCAGTTTCGGGACAGCGAACACTGAAGCTTTCTTT. This translates into CASSFGTANTEAFF.

The count of this clone is one. The genes are TRBV5-5 and TRBJ1-5, with D perhaps matching TRBD1 (5 bases). CDR3 size: 15 residues. Trimming took 1 base from V and 0 from J, leaving 8 bases between them. Germline V gene sequence: CDR1 SGHKS, CDR2 YYEKEE (reference sequence). The CDR3 sequence is CASSLRGGSNQPQHF. As DNA, the CDR3 is TGTGCCAGCAGCTTGAGGGGTGGTAGCAATCAGCCCCAGCATTTT.

A few counts support this clone. The V gene is TRBV25-1, the J gene TRBJ1-2; a possible D gene is TRBD1 (5 bases). The germline gives CDR1 MGHDK, CDR2 SYGVNS. CDR3 length: 15 amino acids. V lost 3 bases and J 5 bases, leaving 16 bases between the germline ends. CDR3 sequence (DNA): TGTGCCAGCAGTGATTCTCAGTCGGGGACTTATGGCTACACCTTC. Its protein product is CASSDSQSGTYGYTF.

CDR3 DNA sequence: TGCGCCAGCAGCCGTCTAGCGGGGAGCACAGATACGCAGTATTTT. Translation gives CASSRLAGSTDTQYF. This sequence joins TRBV5-1 and TRBJ2-3, with TRBD2 matching 9 bases. Germline values: CDR1 SGHRS, CDR2 YFSETQ. V was pared by 4 bases and J by 0 bases, with 3 bases of the junction left unmatched. This CDR3 region has 15 residues.

The genes are TRBV7-8 and TRBJ1-2; 12 nucleotides line up with TRBD1. After removal of 1 base from V and 6 bases from J, the junction contained 0 bases not matched to a gene. This CDR3 has 14 amino acids. Germline assignment: CDR1 SGHVS and CDR2 FQNEAQ. The DNA of the CDR3 is TGTGCCAGCAGCTTAGGGGACAGGGGGCATGGCTACACCTTC. Its protein is CASSLGDRGHGYTF.

The chain recombines TRBV7-2 with TRBJ2-7; D unclear. Trimming took off 1 base at V and 7 bases at J, with 5 bases between the two ends. From germline, CDR1 is SGHTA and CDR2 FQGNSA. The CDR3 sequence is 11 residues long. DNA for the CDR3: TGTGCCAGCAGCTTAGGTCGGGAGCAGTACTTC. Residues: CASSLGREQYF.